These T cell receptor beta chains were read from a single sample in a study of OX40 agonist ivuxolimab in advanced cancers. Some clones are missing from TCRdb's copy, which holds only in-frame ones; the method was immunoSEQ multiplex PCR. This table has roughly 50,000 clones, under 85% appearing once. The sample in question was CD4+ or CD8+ T cells sorted from blood, obtained in a trial of the OX40 agonist ivuxolimab. The receptors were gathered from an adult with an advanced solid tumor such as melanoma, head and neck, liver or kidney cancer. CDR3s include the opening cysteine and the closing phenylalanine or tryptophan. The order of the fields is CDR3 DNA, CDR3 protein, clone size, D gene, V gene, J gene. A D gene is named only where the DNA matches it firmly. Not every row has a clone size; where given, it reads once, few, many or a size class.

TGCGCCAGCAGTGAGTCTTGGGGGAGCTCCTACAATGAGCAGTTCTTC	CASSESWGSSYNEQFF	NA	NA	TRBV10-1	TRBJ2-1
TGTGCCAGCAACTGGCGATTGACTAACACTCAAGAGACCCAGTACTTC	CASNWRLTNTQETQYF	NA	NA	TRBV11-2	TRBJ2-5
TGTGCCAGCAGCTCGCCGGGGGCGCGAGGAAACACCATATATTTT	CASSSPGARGNTIYF	NA	NA	TRBV6-5	TRBJ1-3
TGTGCCAGTTCCCCCGGATACAGGGGAGGCAACGGGGAGCTGTTTTTT	CASSPGYRGGNGELFF	NA	NA	TRBV19	TRBJ2-2
TGCGCCAGCAGCCCCAAGAGGGGAAAAGGAGTGGATTATGGCTACACCTTC	CASSPKRGKGVDYGYTF	NA	NA	TRBV5-1	TRBJ1-2
TGTGCCAGCAGTCCGCGGATGACTTCCTCGGGGTATGGCTACACCTTC	CASSPRMTSSGYGYTF	NA	NA	TRBV27	TRBJ1-2
TGCGCCAGCAGCCAAGTTAGAGGGAGGGAGCCCTACGAGCAGTACTTC	CASSQVRGREPYEQYF	NA	TRBD2	TRBV4-3	TRBJ2-7
TGTGCCAGCAGCTCGGACATCACAGATACGCAGTATTTT	CASSSDITDTQYF	NA	NA	TRBV5-5	TRBJ2-3
TGTGCCAGCAGTCCCCTGGGGGACATTCAGTACTTC	CASSPLGDIQYF	NA	NA	TRBV28	TRBJ2-4
TGTGCCAGCAGCTTAGTGTGGGACGCTGGAAACACCATATATTTT	CASSLVWDAGNTIYF	NA	NA	TRBV7-2	TRBJ1-3
TGTGCCAGCAGCAGTGTGGGATTCCGAAATGGCTACACCTTC	CASSSVGFRNGYTF	NA	NA	TRBV6-5	TRBJ1-2
TGTGCCAGCAGATGGACAGGTCGCTCCGAGCAGTACTTC	CASRWTGRSEQYF	NA	TRBD1	TRBV28	TRBJ2-7
TGTGCCAGCGGCACCCGGATGAAGGGGTGGGAGCAGTTCTTC	CASGTRMKGWEQFF	NA	NA	TRBV9	TRBJ2-1
TGTGCCAGCAGTTTCTCAGGGGGGGGAGGCTACACCTTC	CASSFSGGGGYTF	NA	TRBD1	TRBV28	TRBJ1-2
TGTGCCACCAGCAGAGATTTCGGCGGTCCCTACGAGCAGTACTTC	CATSRDFGGPYEQYF	NA	NA	TRBV15	TRBJ2-7
TGTGCCAGCAGTTACTCAGGGCGGGGGTTCTACGAGCAGTACTTC	CASSYSGRGFYEQYF	NA	TRBD2	TRBV6-5	TRBJ2-7
TGTGCCAGCAGTGAAGACGCTAGCGGGAGAGGCTCCTACAATGAGCAGTTCTTC	CASSEDASGRGSYNEQFF	NA	TRBD2	TRBV2	TRBJ2-1
TGTGCCAGCAGCGTAGGTAGGACAGGGTTGTACGAGCAGTACTTC	CASSVGRTGLYEQYF	NA	TRBD1	TRBV9	TRBJ2-7
TGCAGCGGGCGGGACCACGAGCAGTACTTC	CSGRDHEQYF	few	NA	TRBV29-1	TRBJ2-7
TGCAGCGTTGGGGAACTCTACGAGCAGTACTTC	CSVGELYEQYF	NA	NA	TRBV29-1	TRBJ2-7
TGTGCCTGGAGTAGTGAGTTTTCAGGCGGCACTGAAGCTTTCTTT	CAWSSEFSGGTEAFF	NA	NA	TRBV30	TRBJ1-1
TGTGCCAGTAGTCCCGGACTAGCGGGGAATATGGATTCCTACAATGAGCAGTTCTTC	CASSPGLAGNMDSYNEQFF	NA	TRBD2	TRBV19	TRBJ2-1
TGTGCCAGCAGCAACGGGCTGATGAACACTGAAGCTTTCTTT	CASSNGLMNTEAFF	NA	NA	TRBV5-6	TRBJ1-1
TGTGCCAGCAGCTTAGAAGACAGGGATTGGGTCACTGAAGCTTTCTTT	CASSLEDRDWVTEAFF	NA	TRBD1	TRBV7-2	TRBJ1-1
TGTGCCAGCAGCCAAGTCAGGGCCGATAATTCACCCCTCCACTTT	CASSQVRADNSPLHF	NA	NA	TRBV4-2	TRBJ1-6
TGTGCCAGCAGCCGCGGGACTAGCGGTGTAGAGACCCAGTACTTC	CASSRGTSGVETQYF	NA	TRBD2	TRBV6-6	TRBJ2-5
TGTGCCAGCAGCTTTTACAGGCGCGAGCTGTTTTTT	CASSFYRRELFF	NA	NA	TRBV7-2	TRBJ2-2
TGTGCCAGCAGCCCTGATGGTCTCGCCTATGGCTACACCTTC	CASSPDGLAYGYTF	NA	NA	TRBV7-9	TRBJ1-2
TGTGCCTCCTCTCTGGGGCTTCAAGAGACCCAGTACTTC	CASSLGLQETQYF	NA	NA	TRBV30	TRBJ2-5
TGTGCCAGCAGCTTTGGGACGGCGAACACTGAAGCTTTCTTT	CASSFGTANTEAFF	NA	NA	TRBV11-2	TRBJ1-1
TGTGCCAGCAGCCTTGACAGGGGGGCCGAGCAGTACTTC	CASSLDRGAEQYF	NA	TRBD1	TRBV5-4	TRBJ2-7
TGCGCCAGCAGCCAGTGGACAGCCTCTGGAAACACCATATATTTT	CASSQWTASGNTIYF	NA	NA	TRBV4-1	TRBJ1-3
TGTGCCAGCAGCTTAGGCCCGGGACAGGACTCTGGAAACACCATATATTTT	CASSLGPGQDSGNTIYF	NA	TRBD1	TRBV11-3	TRBJ1-3
TGTGCCAGTACCCCGTTTGACAGGGGGAATTATCAGCCCCAGCATTTT	CASTPFDRGNYQPQHF	NA	TRBD1	TRBV19	TRBJ1-5
TGTGCCAGCAGCTTAGAGACTAGCGGGAGGCTCTACAATGAGCAGTTCTTC	CASSLETSGRLYNEQFF	NA	TRBD2	TRBV7-9	TRBJ2-1
TGTGCCAGCAGCTTAGCTGGCGGCCGGAGAGATACGCAGTATTTT	CASSLAGGRRDTQYF	NA	NA	TRBV7-2	TRBJ2-3
TGTGCCAGCAGCCCGGGACGGAGGGCCTACGAGCAGTACTTC	CASSPGRRAYEQYF	NA	NA	TRBV6-5	TRBJ2-7
TGCGCCAGCAGCCAAGAAGGTGGAGGGGTGGCTGGAAACACCATATATTTT	CASSQEGGGVAGNTIYF	NA	NA	TRBV4-3	TRBJ1-3
TGTGCCAGCAGCCTTTCGGTTCCCCTCTACGAGCAGTACTTC	CASSLSVPLYEQYF	NA	NA	TRBV11-2	TRBJ2-7
TGTGCCAGCAGCTTAGCGATCGGGAACTATGGCTACACCTTC	CASSLAIGNYGYTF	NA	NA	TRBV7-9	TRBJ1-2
TGTGCCAGCAGTGGGACAGCTCAAGAGACCCAGTACTTC	CASSGTAQETQYF	NA	NA	TRBV2	TRBJ2-5
TGTGCCAGCAGCTTATCCGGGGGGCCTAATCAGCCCCAGCATTTT	CASSLSGGPNQPQHF	few	NA	TRBV7-9	TRBJ1-5
TGTGCCAGCAGCTTGAGCATTTCCAATGAGCAGTTCTTC	CASSLSISNEQFF	few	NA	TRBV7-2	TRBJ2-1